This T cell receptor beta chain was recovered during a study of CD8+ T cells in alopecia areata. Study-wide context: The study gave treated patients oral tofacitinib at 5 to 10 mg twice daily. It was 6 to 18 months of tofacitinib, and then there were 6 months off drug. Study-wide findings and caveats: Sequencing of scalp tissue also captures the resident alphabeta T cells of normal skin.

Extraction of RNA preceded its reverse transcription into cDNA, which served as the sequencing template. TCRdb's copy holds only in-frame clones and misses some; the assay was immunoSEQ multiplex PCR. Of 60,000 to 70,000 clones in the sample, about 45% were seen once. At least ten counts were recorded for this clone. Antigen: not known. This TCR was recovered from a human donor with alopecia areata. The material was CD8+ T cells sorted from blood, obtained at week 0.

Written as DNA, the CDR3 is TGTGCCAGCAGCTTAAGGGGAGAGGGATCGGTCTATGGCTACACCTTC. Its protein product is CASSLRGEGSVYGYTF. The chain has TRBV7-8 and TRBJ1-2; D possibly corresponds to TRBD1 (5 bases). Germline loops: CDR1 SGHVS, CDR2 FQNEAQ. This CDR3 has 16 residues. Trimming took off 2 bases at V and 4 bases at J, with 17 bases between the two ends.